This TCR beta chain emerged from a study of blood T cell repertoires in COVID-19. The overall study: Samples came from the United States, Italy and Spain, spanning acute and convalescent COVID-19. From T cells, B-cell-depleted T cells, or PBMCs came the material, which was cDNA or gDNA.

In the original analysis: Researchers report that nucleated cell counts were estimated from reference gene primer amplification. Method: immunoSEQ multiplex PCR; TCRdb's copy keeps in-frame clones and lacks some. The V and J calls and clone size are taken from that table; D and trimming were inferred from the DNA. The sample has about 130,000 clones, about four fifths seen once. V lost 0 bases and J 0 bases, leaving 4 bases between the germline ends. Germline V lookup: CDR1 LGHNA, CDR2 YSLEER. The CDR3 runs 14 residues. Sequencing was performed on peripheral blood. This TCR was sampled from a man aged 40-55 years with active or convalescent COVID-19. This chain joins TRBV4-3 and TRBJ2-3; D gene ambiguous. CDR3 sequence (DNA): TGCGCCAGCAGCCAAGATAAAAGCACAGATACGCAGTATTTT. Protein: CASSQDKSTDTQYF.